This is a list of T cell receptor beta chains from one sample in a study of CD8 T cells in Susac syndrome. TCRdb reanalysed the immunoSEQ multiplex PCR reads using MiXCR and keeps one entry per CDR3 protein. The sample comprises over 300,000 distinct CDR3 sequences, about 91% of which are singletons, and 0.065% rests with the top ten. The sequenced material came from CD4+ T cells from PBMCs. Receptors were obtained from a human donor with multiple sclerosis. CDR3s include the opening cysteine and the closing phenylalanine or tryptophan. A D gene is named only where the DNA matches it firmly. Part of the rows lack a size; the others show once, few, many or a class for expanded clones.

d_call clone_size cdr3_length j_call v_call cdr3_nt cdr3_aa
- - 15 TRBJ2-3 TRBV7-3 TGTGCCAGCAGCCTCACGCCGCTCGGCACAGATACGCAGTATTTT CASSLTPLGTDTQYF
- - 18 TRBJ2-1 TRBV19 TGTGCCAGTAGTACCTACCTATCACACCGGGTCTCCTACAATGAGCAGTTCTTC CASSTYLSHRVSYNEQFF
TRBD2 - 16 TRBJ2-1 TRBV5-1 TGCGCCAGCAGCTTGACTAGCGGGTTTAGGTCAAATGAGCAGTTCTTC CASSLTSGFRSNEQFF
- - 13 TRBJ1-2 TRBV11-3 TGTGCCAGCAGCTTAGTGGCCTATCAAAGCTACACCTTC CASSLVAYQSYTF
TRBD1 - 15 TRBJ2-2 TRBV6-1 TGTGCCAGCAGCGGACAGGGAGAATTAATCGGGGAGCTGTTTTTT CASSGQGELIGELFF
TRBD1 - 14 TRBJ2-7 TRBV5-1 TGCGCCAGCAGCTCGGGACAGAGCGCCTACGAGCAGTACTTC CASSSGQSAYEQYF
TRBD2 - 14 TRBJ2-3 TRBV5-4 TGTGCCAGCAGCATCGGGGGGAACACAGATACGCAGTATTTT CASSIGGNTDTQYF
TRBD1 - 22 TRBJ2-3 TRBV7-6 TGTGCCAGCAGCCTCCCCCCCTACCTCGACAGGGACAATTCCCCTAGCACAGATACGCAGTATTTT CASSLPPYLDRDNSPSTDTQYF
TRBD1 - 15 TRBJ2-7 TRBV7-2 TGTGCCAGCAGCGTAGGGGGGACAGGGCCCTACGAGCAGTACTTC CASSVGGTGPYEQYF
- - 12 TRBJ1-2 TRBV7-9 TGTGCCAGCAGCTTAGAGAACGCTGGCTACACCTTC CASSLENAGYTF
TRBD1 once 15 TRBJ2-1 TRBV18 TGTGCCAGCTCACGGGACAGGATCTCCTACAATGAGCAGTTCTTC CASSRDRISYNEQFF
- - 15 TRBJ1-1 TRBV19 TGTGCCAGTAGTACCTGGACAACCCTGAACACTGAAGCTTTCTTT CASSTWTTLNTEAFF
- - 16 TRBJ2-7 TRBV6-1 TGTGCCAGCGGGAGACGCCTTACGACCCTATCAGCCGAGCAGTACTTC CASGRRLTTLSAEQYF
- - 16 TRBJ2-6 TRBV19 TGTGCCAGTAGCGGGGGACTTCTCGCCGGGGCCAACGTCCTGACTTTC CASSGGLLAGANVLTF
- - 15 TRBJ1-2 TRBV6-5 TGTGCCAGCAGTTGGGGATCTCCCAAAAACTATGGCTACACCTTC CASSWGSPKNYGYTF
TRBD2 once 15 TRBJ2-1 TRBV20-1 TGCAGTGCCTCCCAACTAGCGGGAGAAGACAATGAGCAGTTCTTC CSASQLAGEDNEQFF
- - 16 TRBJ1-1 TRBV10-3 TGTGCCATCAGTGAGGGGAATTTCAGGAAGAACACTGAAGCTTTCTTT CAISEGNFRKNTEAFF
TRBD1 - 14 TRBJ1-2 TRBV20-1 TGCAGTGCTAGAACGACAGGGTCCCTCGGTGGCTACACCTTC CSARTTGSLGGYTF
TRBD2 - 12 TRBJ2-1 TRBV12-3/TRBV12-4 TGTGCCAGCAGTTTCACTAGCGGGGAGCAGTTCTTC CASSFTSGEQFF
- - 13 TRBJ2-2 TRBV20-1 TGCAGTGCTAATAGGGGGAACACCGGGGAGCTGTTTTTT CSANRGNTGELFF
- - 13 TRBJ2-3 TRBV19 TGTGCCAGTACCGCGGGGTTGGCAGATACGCAGTATTTT CASTAGLADTQYF
- once 13 TRBJ1-1 TRBV11-3 TGTGCCAGCAGCTTATTGCCAGACACTGAAGCTTTCTTT CASSLLPDTEAFF
- - 13 TRBJ2-3 TRBV7-2 TGTGCCAGCAGCTCCTCTCAAGGAGATACGCAGTATTTT CASSSSQGDTQYF
TRBD1 - 14 TRBJ2-3 TRBV28 TGTGCCAGCAGTACCCAGGGGGTAAGAGATACGCAGTATTTT CASSTQGVRDTQYF
TRBD1 - 18 TRBJ2-6 TRBV5-1 TGCGCCAGCAGCTTGGGTCCAGGGGGCCGGTCTGGGGCCAACGTCCTGACTTTC CASSLGPGGRSGANVLTF
- - 15 TRBJ2-4 TRBV6-5 TGTGCCAGCAGTTACTCAACAGGGAGAAAAAACATTCAGTACTTC CASSYSTGRKNIQYF
TRBD1 - 12 TRBJ2-7 TRBV28 TGTGCCAGCACGGGACAGTCCTACGAGCAGTACTTC CASTGQSYEQYF
- - 13 TRBJ2-1 TRBV29-1 TGCAGCGGCGCCCTACGGGACGGCTTCGATGAGTTCTTC CSGALRDGFDEFF
- - 14 TRBJ1-5 TRBV27 TGTGCCAGCAGCGGGGGGTATAGCAATCAGCCCCAGCATTTT CASSGGYSNQPQHF
- - 17 TRBJ2-3 TRBV5-1 TGCGCCAGCAGCTCTTCCTTGCGACTAGGAGGCACAGATACGCAGTATTTT CASSSSLRLGGTDTQYF
- once 16 TRBJ2-1 TRBV7-8 TGTGCCAGCAGCTTAAGTTCGGGCCTAGGGGAAAATGAGCAGTTCTTC CASSLSSGLGENEQFF
TRBD2 - 14 TRBJ2-7 TRBV6-1 TGTGCCAGCAGTCTAGCGGGGGATGCCTACGAGCAGTACTTC CASSLAGDAYEQYF
TRBD1 - 14 TRBJ2-7 TRBV19 TGTGCCAGTAGTGCCCGGGACAGGGGGATCGAGCAGTACTTC CASSARDRGIEQYF
TRBD2 few 14 TRBJ2-7 TRBV19 TGTGCCAGTAGTCTAGCGGGGTCCTCCTACGAGCAGTACTTC CASSLAGSSYEQYF
- - 15 TRBJ2-7 TRBV6-1 TGTGCCAGCACCGTGAGGGTTGGTATTGGGTACGAGCAGTACTTC CASTVRVGIGYEQYF
- - 17 TRBJ1-3 TRBV28 TGTGCCAGCAGTTTGGGGGGAGGGGGTCGGTCTGGAAACACCATATATTTT CASSLGGGGRSGNTIYF